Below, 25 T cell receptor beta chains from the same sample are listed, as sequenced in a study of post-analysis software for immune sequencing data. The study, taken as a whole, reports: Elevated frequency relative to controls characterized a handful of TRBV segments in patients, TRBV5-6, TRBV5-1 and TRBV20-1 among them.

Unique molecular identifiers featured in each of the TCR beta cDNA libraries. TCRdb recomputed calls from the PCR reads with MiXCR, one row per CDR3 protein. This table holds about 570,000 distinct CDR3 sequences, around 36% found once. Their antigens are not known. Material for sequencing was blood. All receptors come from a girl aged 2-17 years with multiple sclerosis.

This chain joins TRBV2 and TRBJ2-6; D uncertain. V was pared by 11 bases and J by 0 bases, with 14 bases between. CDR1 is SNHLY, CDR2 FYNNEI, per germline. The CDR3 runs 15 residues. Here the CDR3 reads CAGMAEVSGANVLTF. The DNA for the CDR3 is TGTGCCGGCATGGCCGAGGTCTCTGGGGCCAACGTCCTGACTTTC. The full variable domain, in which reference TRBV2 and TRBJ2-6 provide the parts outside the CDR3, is EPEVTQTPSHQVTQMGQEVILRCVPISNHLYFYWYRQILGQKVEFLVSFYNNEISEKSEIFDDQFSVERPDGSNFTLKIRSTKLEDSAMYFCAGMAEVSGANVLTFGAGSRLTVL.

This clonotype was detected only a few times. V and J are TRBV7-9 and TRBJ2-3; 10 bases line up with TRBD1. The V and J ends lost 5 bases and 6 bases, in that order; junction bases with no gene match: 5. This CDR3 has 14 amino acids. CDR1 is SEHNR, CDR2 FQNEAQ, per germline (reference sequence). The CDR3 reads CASSPGQGLDTQYF. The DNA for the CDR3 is TGTGCCAGCAGCCCGGGACAGGGGTTGGATACGCAGTATTTT.

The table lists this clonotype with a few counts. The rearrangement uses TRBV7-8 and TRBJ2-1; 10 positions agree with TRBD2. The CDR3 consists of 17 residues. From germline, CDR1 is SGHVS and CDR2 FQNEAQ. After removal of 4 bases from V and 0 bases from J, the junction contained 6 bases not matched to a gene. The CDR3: CASSSWTSGFSYNEQFF. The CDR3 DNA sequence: TGTGCCAGCAGCTCGTGGACTAGCGGTTTCTCCTACAATGAGCAGTTCTTC.

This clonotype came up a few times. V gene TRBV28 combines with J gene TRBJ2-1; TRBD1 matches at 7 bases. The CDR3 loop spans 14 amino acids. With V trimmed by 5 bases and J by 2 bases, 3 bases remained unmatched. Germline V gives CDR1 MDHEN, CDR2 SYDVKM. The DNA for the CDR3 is TGTGCCAGCAGTAAAGGACAGGCCTACAATGAGCAGTTCTTC. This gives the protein CASSKGQAYNEQFF.

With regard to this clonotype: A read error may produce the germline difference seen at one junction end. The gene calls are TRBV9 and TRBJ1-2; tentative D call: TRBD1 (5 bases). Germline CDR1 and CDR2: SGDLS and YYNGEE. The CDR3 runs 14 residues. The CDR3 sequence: CTSSERRQGYGYTF. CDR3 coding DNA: TGTACCAGCAGCGAGAGGCGGCAGGGCTATGGCTACACCTTC.

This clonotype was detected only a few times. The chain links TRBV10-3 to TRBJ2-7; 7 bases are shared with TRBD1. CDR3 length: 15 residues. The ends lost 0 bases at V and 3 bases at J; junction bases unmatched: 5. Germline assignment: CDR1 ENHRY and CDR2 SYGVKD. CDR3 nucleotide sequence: TGTGCCATCAGTGAGTCAGTGACAGGGCACTACGAGCAGTACTTC. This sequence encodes CAISESVTGHYEQYF.

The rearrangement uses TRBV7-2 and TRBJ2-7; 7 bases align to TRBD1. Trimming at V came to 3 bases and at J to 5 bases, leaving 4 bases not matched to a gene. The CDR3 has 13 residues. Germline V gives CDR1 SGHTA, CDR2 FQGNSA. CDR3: CASSFYRGHEQYF. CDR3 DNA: TGTGCCAGCAGCTTTTACAGGGGACACGAGCAGTACTTC.

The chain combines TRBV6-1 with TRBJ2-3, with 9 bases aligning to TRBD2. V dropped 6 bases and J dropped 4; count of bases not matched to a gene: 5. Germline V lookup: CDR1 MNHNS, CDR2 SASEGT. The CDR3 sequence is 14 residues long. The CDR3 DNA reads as TGTGCCAGCAGGCGGGGGGGTAGTCCAGATACGCAGTATTTT. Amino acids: CASRRGGSPDTQYF.

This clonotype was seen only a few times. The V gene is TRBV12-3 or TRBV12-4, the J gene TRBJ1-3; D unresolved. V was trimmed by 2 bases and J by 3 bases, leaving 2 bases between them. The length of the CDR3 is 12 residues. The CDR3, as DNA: TGTGCCAGCAGTTTATTTGGAAACACCATATATTTT. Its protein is CASSLFGNTIYF.

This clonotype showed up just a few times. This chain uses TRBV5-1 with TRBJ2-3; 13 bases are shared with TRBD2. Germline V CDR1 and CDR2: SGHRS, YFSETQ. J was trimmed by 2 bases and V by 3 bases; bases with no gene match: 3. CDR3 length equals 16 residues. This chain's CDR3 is CASSWTSGGPTDTQYF. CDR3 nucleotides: TGCGCCAGCAGCTGGACTAGCGGGGGCCCCACAGATACGCAGTATTTT. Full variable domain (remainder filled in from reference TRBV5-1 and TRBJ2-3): KAGVTQTPRYLIKTRGQQVTLSCSPISGHRSVSWYQQTPGQGLQFLFEYFSETQRNKGNFPGRFSGRQFSNSRSEMNVSTLELGDSALYLCASSWTSGGPTDTQYFGPGTRLTVL.

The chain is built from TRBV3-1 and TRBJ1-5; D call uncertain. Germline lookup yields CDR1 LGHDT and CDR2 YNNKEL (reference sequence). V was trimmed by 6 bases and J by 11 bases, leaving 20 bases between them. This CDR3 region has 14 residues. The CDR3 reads CASSPGRADHSQHF. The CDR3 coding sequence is TGTGCCAGCAGTCCAGGACGGGCAGATCATTCCCAGCATTTT.

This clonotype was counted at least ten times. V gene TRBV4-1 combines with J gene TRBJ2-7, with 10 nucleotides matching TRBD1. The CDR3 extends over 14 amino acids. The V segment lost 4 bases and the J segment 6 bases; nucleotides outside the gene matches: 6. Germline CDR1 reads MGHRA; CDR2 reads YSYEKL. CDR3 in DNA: TGCGCCAGCAGCCCCGGGACAGGGGCGCGCGAGCAGTACTTC. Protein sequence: CASSPGTGAREQYF.

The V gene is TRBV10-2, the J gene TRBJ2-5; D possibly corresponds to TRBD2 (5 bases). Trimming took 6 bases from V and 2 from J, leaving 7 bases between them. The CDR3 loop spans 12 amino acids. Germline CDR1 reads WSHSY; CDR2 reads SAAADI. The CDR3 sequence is CASSGNQETQYF. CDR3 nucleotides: TGCGCCAGCAGCGGGAATCAAGAGACCCAGTACTTC.

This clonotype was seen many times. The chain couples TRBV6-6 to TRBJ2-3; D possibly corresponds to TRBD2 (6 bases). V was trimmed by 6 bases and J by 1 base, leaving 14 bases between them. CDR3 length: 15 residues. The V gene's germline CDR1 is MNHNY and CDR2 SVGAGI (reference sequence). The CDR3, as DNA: TGTGCCAGCAGGGGTTCGGGGGATGGCACAGATACGCAGTATTTT. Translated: CASRGSGDGTDTQYF.

CDR3 region: CASTKAGGLYNEQFF. For the CDR3, the DNA is TGTGCCAGCACCAAAGCGGGGGGGCTTTACAATGAGCAGTTCTTC. This chain uses TRBV28 with TRBJ2-1; 10 bases match TRBD2. The CDR3 is 15 residues long. From germline, CDR1 is MDHEN and CDR2 SYDVKM. The V gene end was trimmed by 7 bases and the J gene end by 4 bases; junction bases not matched to a gene: 7.

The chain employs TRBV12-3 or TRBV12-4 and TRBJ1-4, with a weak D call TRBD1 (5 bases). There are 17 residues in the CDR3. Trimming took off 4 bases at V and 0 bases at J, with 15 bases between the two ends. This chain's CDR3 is CASSSPPGGATNEKLFF. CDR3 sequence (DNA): TGTGCCAGCAGTTCCCCACCGGGGGGGGCAACTAATGAAAAACTGTTTTTT.

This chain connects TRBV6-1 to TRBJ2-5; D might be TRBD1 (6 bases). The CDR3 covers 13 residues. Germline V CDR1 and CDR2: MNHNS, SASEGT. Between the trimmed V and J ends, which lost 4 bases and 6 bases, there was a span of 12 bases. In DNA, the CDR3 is TGTGCCAGCAGTGCGACAGGTCTGCAGACCCAGTACTTC. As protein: CASSATGLQTQYF.

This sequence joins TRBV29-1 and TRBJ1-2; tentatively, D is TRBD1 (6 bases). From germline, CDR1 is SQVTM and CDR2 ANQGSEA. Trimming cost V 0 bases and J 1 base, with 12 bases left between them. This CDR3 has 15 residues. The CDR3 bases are TGCAGCGTTGAAGATCTTGGACAGAATAACTATGGCTACACCTTC. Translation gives CSVEDLGQNNYGYTF.

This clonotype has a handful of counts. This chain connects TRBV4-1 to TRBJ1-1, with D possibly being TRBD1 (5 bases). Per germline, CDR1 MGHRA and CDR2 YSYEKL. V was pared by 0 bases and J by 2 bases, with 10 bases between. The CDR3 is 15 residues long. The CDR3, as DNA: TGCGCCAGCAGCCAAGACCGGGACCCAAACACTGAAGCTTTCTTT. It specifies CASSQDRDPNTEAFF.

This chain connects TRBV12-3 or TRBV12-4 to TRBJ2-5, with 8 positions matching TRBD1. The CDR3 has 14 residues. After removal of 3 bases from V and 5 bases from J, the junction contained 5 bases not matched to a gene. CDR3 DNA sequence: TGTGCCAGCAGTTTGAGACAGGGGAAGGAGACCCAGTACTTC. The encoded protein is CASSLRQGKETQYF.

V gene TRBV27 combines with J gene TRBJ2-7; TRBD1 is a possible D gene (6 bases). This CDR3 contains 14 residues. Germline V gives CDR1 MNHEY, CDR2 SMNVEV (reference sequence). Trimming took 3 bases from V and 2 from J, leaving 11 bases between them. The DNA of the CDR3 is TGTGCCAGCAGTTTTCTGGGGACAACCTACGAGCAGTACTTC. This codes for CASSFLGTTYEQYF.

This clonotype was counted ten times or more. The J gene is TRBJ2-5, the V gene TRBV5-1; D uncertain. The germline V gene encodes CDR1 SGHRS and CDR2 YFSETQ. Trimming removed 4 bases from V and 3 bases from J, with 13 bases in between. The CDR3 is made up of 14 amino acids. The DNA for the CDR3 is TGCGCCAGCAGCCCCCTTGGCACCAAAGAGACCCAGTACTTC. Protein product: CASSPLGTKETQYF.

This chain's CDR3 is CASSHPGGGLAGANSYNEQFF. As DNA, the CDR3 is TGTGCCAGCAGTCATCCGGGGGGGGGACTAGCGGGGGCCAACTCCTACAATGAGCAGTTCTTC. The J gene is TRBJ2-1, the V gene TRBV7-6; TRBD2 aligns across 14 bases. Per the germline V gene, CDR1 is SGHVS and CDR2 is FNYEAQ. The CDR3 runs 21 residues. The junction had 16 bases not matched to a gene; V was cut back by 6 bases and J by 0 bases.

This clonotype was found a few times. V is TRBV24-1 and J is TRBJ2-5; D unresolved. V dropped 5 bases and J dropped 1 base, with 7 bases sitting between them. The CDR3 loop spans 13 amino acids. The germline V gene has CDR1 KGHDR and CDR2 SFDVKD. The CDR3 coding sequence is TGTGCCACCAGTGTGGGCAGCCAAGAGACCCAGTACTTC. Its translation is CATSVGSQETQYF.

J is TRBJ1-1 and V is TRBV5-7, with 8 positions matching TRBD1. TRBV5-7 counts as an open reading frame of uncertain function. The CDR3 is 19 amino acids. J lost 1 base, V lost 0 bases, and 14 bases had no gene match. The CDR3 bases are TGTGCCAGCAGCTTGGAGGACAGGGCCTACGATGGGGGGAACACTGAAGCTTTCTTT. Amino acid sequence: CASSLEDRAYDGGNTEAFF.